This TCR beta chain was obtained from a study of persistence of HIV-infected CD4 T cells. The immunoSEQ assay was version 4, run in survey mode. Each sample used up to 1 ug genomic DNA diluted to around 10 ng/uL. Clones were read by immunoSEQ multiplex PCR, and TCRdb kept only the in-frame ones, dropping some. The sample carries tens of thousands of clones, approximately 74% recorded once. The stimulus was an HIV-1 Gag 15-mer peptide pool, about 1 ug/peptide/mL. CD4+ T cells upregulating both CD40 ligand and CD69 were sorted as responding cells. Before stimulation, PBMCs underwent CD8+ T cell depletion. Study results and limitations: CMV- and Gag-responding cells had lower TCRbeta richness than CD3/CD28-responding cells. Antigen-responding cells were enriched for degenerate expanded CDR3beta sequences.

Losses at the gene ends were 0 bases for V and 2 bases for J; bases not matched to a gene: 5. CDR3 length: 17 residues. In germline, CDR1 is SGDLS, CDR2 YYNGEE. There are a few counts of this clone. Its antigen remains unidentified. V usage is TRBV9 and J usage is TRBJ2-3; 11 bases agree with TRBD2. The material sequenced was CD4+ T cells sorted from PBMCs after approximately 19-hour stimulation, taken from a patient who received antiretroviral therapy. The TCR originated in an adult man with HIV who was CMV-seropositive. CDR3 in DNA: TGTGCCAGCAGCGTAGGAGTAGCGGGGGGGTCCACAGATACGCAGTATTTT. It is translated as CASSVGVAGGSTDTQYF.